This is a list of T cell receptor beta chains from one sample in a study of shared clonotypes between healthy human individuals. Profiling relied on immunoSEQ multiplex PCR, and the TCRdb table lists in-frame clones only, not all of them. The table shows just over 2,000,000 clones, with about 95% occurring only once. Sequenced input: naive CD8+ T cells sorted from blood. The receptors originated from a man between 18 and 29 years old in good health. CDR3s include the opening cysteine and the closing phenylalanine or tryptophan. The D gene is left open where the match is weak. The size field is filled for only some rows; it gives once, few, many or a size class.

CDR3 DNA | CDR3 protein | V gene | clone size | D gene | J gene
TGTGCCAGTAGTATGGGATACACCGGGGAGCTGTTTTTT | CASSMGYTGELFF | TRBV19 | NA | NA | TRBJ2-2
TGTGCCAGCAGGAGCTCGGGCTACGAAAAACTGTTTTTT | CASRSSGYEKLFF | TRBV6-6 | once | NA | TRBJ1-4
TGCAGCGTTTCCGGGACCGGGACAGGGGCGAACCACTATGGCTACACCTTC | CSVSGTGTGANHYGYTF | TRBV29-1 | once | TRBD1 | TRBJ1-2
TGTGCCACCAGCACCTGGACAGGGTATGGCGGCTACACCTTC | CATSTWTGYGGYTF | TRBV15 | NA | TRBD1 | TRBJ1-2
TGTGCCAGCAGCTCTACAGGGGTGGTCGCAGATACGCAGTATTTT | CASSSTGVVADTQYF | TRBV7-9 | NA | TRBD1 | TRBJ2-3
TGTGCCAGCAGTTACTTAGCGGGACCCACAGATACGCAGTATTTT | CASSYLAGPTDTQYF | TRBV9 | NA | TRBD2 | TRBJ2-3
TGTGCCAGTAGCTTTCCACCCGGGACAGAGAACACTGAAGCTTTCTTT | CASSFPPGTENTEAFF | TRBV19 | NA | TRBD1 | TRBJ1-1
TGTGCCAGCAGCGCCGGACTAGCGGAATACAATGAGCAGTTCTTC | CASSAGLAEYNEQFF | TRBV9 | once | TRBD2 | TRBJ2-1
TGTGCCAGCAGCTCCTCGGACAGGTTATCTTTT | CASSSSDRLSF | TRBV5-4 | NA | TRBD1 | TRBJ1-4
TGTGCCAGCAGCGGTAGGCAGGGTCCGAACACCGGGGAGCTGTTTTTT | CASSGRQGPNTGELFF | TRBV9 | NA | NA | TRBJ2-2
TGCGCCAGCAGCCAAGTTATGGGGTGGAGTCTGGATGGCTACACCTTC | CASSQVMGWSLDGYTF | TRBV4-1 | once | NA | TRBJ1-2
TGCGCCAGCAGCTTGGGACTAGCGGGATCCATCGGATCCGAGCAGTACTTC | CASSLGLAGSIGSEQYF | TRBV5-1 | NA | TRBD2 | TRBJ2-7
TGTGCCAGCAGTGCTGCGGCGAATGAGCAGTTCTTC | CASSAAANEQFF | TRBV2 | NA | NA | TRBJ2-1
TGTGCCAGCAGCTGGGGACTTATCTCCTACGAGCAGTACTTC | CASSWGLISYEQYF | TRBV5-5 | NA | NA | TRBJ2-7
TGTGCCAGCAGTGAGTCCAGGGGCCCATCCGCTCTCGTACGATTTGAGCAGTTCTTC | CASSESRGPSALVRFEQFF | TRBV2 | NA | NA | TRBJ2-1
TGTGCCAGCAGCTCTTCACAGGCGGGAGGGTCACCCCTCCACTTT | CASSSSQAGGSPLHF | TRBV7-9 | NA | NA | TRBJ1-6
TGTGCCAGCAGCTTACATGCGGGGGCAGATGAGCAGTTCTTC | CASSLHAGADEQFF | TRBV7-9 | NA | NA | TRBJ2-1